This TCR beta chain was obtained from a study of T-cell reconstitution after alpha-beta-depleted transplantation in children. In this sample, this clonotype turned up many times. Its cognate antigen is unknown. Findings and caveats of the study: At day 60, the high TCRbeta diversity found in some patients originated from recipient T cells and thymic progenitors that had survived. Several hundred expanded graft clones reportedly gave rise to the alpha-beta T cells present about two months after transplant. Most T-cell counts and diversity one year after the transplant came from T cells that were newly produced.

V was clipped by 7 bases and J by 6 bases, with 19 bases between them. The CDR3 is made up of 15 amino acids. The V gene's germline CDR1 is MNHNS and CDR2 SASEGT. Unique molecular identifiers were used to barcode this TCRbeta library. TCRdb redid the calling of the PCR reads with MiXCR, one entry per CDR3 protein. The data contain roughly 120,000 distinct CDR3 sequences, over 9% of them singletons. This receptor was identified in a boy aged 2 to 10 with acute lymphoblastic leukemia, due to receive a stem cell transplant. V is TRBV6-1 and J is TRBJ2-1; tentatively, D is TRBD2 (5 bases). The sample consisted of PBMCs, taken before TCRalphabeta/CD19-depleted stem cell transplant. CDR3 nucleotide sequence: TGTGCCAGCAAACGGGATTGGGATCCGGTCAATGAGCAGTTCTTC. This sequence encodes CASKRDWDPVNEQFF.